This is a list of T cell receptor beta chains from one sample in a study of blood T cell repertoires in COVID-19. The data were produced by immunoSEQ multiplex PCR, yet TCRdb's version contains in-frame clones alone and is incomplete. The table has around 200,000 clones, 85% seen once; the top ten hold around 19%. The specimen was PBMCs or T cells enriched from blood (not recorded which). The receptors stem from a man aged 40-49 years who had recovered from COVID-19. Each CDR3 is given with its conserved first and last residue. The D gene is left open where the match is weak. Where a row states a size, it is once, few, many or the class of an expanded clone; other rows omit it.

d_gene	v_gene	len	j_gene	abundance	CDR3aa	CDR3nt
TRBD2	TRBV28	17	TRBJ2-7	NA	CASIPGGSLNEVYEQYF	TGTGCCAGCATCCCCGGCGGGAGTTTGAATGAGGTCTACGAGCAGTACTTC
NA	TRBV7-2	17	TRBJ1-4	NA	CASSPQARAGSYEKLFF	TGTGCCAGCAGCCCTCAAGCCAGGGCCGGCTCTTATGAAAAACTGTTTTTT
TRBD1	TRBV7-9	15	TRBJ1-4	NA	CASSFPGTGNEKLFF	TGTGCCAGCAGCTTTCCCGGGACAGGGAACGAAAAACTGTTTTTT
NA	TRBV14	17	TRBJ2-7	NA	CASSQARAGVSSYEQYF	TGTGCCAGCAGCCAAGCGAGAGCAGGGGTAAGCTCCTACGAGCAGTACTTC
TRBD1	TRBV28	15	TRBJ1-2	NA	CASISIWTGIYGYTF	TGTGCCAGCATATCGATATGGACAGGGATCTATGGCTACACCTTC
TRBD2	TRBV4-1	18	TRBJ2-7	once	CASSPWGRIAGETYEQYF	TGCGCCAGCAGCCCATGGGGCAGAATAGCGGGAGAAACCTACGAGCAGTACTTC
NA	TRBV7-3	13	TRBJ2-2	NA	CASSPKSTGELFF	TGTGCCAGCAGCCCCAAATCCACCGGGGAGCTGTTTTTT
NA	TRBV28	16	TRBJ1-5	NA	CASYPEGRTSNQPQHF	TGTGCCTCCTACCCGGAGGGTCGGACTAGCAATCAGCCCCAGCATTTT
TRBD2	TRBV9	20	TRBJ2-2	NA	CASSPAPGTSGATSTGELFF	TGTGCCAGCAGCCCCGCCCCCGGGACTAGCGGGGCCACCAGCACCGGGGAGCTGTTTTTT
TRBD2	TRBV3-1/TRBV3-2	16	TRBJ2-1	NA	CASSHIRLADYNEQFF	TGTGCCAGCAGCCATATTCGCCTAGCGGATTACAATGAGCAGTTCTTC
TRBD1	TRBV5-1	13	TRBJ2-5	NA	CASTHRGQETQYF	TGCGCCAGCACCCACAGGGGGCAAGAGACCCAGTACTTC
TRBD1	TRBV5-1	15	TRBJ2-1	NA	CASSLGQGVSNEQFF	TGCGCCAGCAGTTTGGGACAGGGAGTTTCCAATGAGCAGTTCTTC
TRBD1	TRBV19	12	TRBJ1-5	NA	CASGDSYFPQHF	TGTGCCAGTGGGGACAGCTACTTTCCCCAGCATTTT
TRBD1	TRBV18	16	TRBJ1-6	NA	CASSPRAGGYNSPLHF	TGTGCCAGCTCACCAAGAGCAGGGGGCTATAATTCACCCCTCCACTTT
TRBD2	TRBV7-3	21	TRBJ2-1	NA	CASSPYRGGLAGARRYNEQFF	TGTGCCAGCAGCCCCTATCGCGGGGGACTAGCGGGAGCGCGTAGGTACAATGAGCAGTTCTTC